These 17 T cell receptor beta chains were all obtained from the same sample, sequenced in a study of cytomegalovirus exposure and HLA in healthy donors. PCR involved 60 Vbeta and 13 Jbeta primers. Sequenced by immunoSEQ multiplex PCR; TCRdb stores in-frame clones only, minus some. The top ten hold less than 6.5% of the sample, which has roughly 120,000 clones, about 8.6% seen once. The sequenced sample was PBMCs. The receptor set was obtained from a middle-aged woman in good health and CMV-seropositive.

The chain combines TRBV7-8 with TRBJ2-7, with TRBD2 matching over 10 bases. The ends lost 4 bases at V and 2 bases at J; junction bases unmatched: 8. The germline CDR1 and CDR2 sequences are SGHVS and FQNEAQ. The CDR3 is 16 amino acids. CDR3 nucleotide sequence: TGTGCCAGCAGCTCACCGATAGCGGGGGGCACCTACGAGCAGTACTTC. Translating gives CASSSPIAGGTYEQYF.

The chain uses TRBV5-1 and TRBJ2-1, with TRBD2 as a possible D gene (5 bases). CDR1 and CDR2 (germline): SGHRS, YFSETQ. This CDR3 contains 16 residues. The ends were cut back, 4 bases at V and 7 bases at J, with 21 bases in the middle. The CDR3 here is CASSTDLSATLNEQFF. CDR3 coding DNA: TGCGCCAGCAGCACAGACCTTAGCGCCACGTTAAATGAGCAGTTCTTC.

The V and J genes are TRBV18 and TRBJ2-7, with TRBD1 as a possible D gene (6 bases). This CDR3 has 14 residues. Trimming pared 6 bases from V and 2 bases from J, leaving 14 bases between. CDR1 is KGHSH, CDR2 LQKENI, per germline. The CDR3 sequence: CASSLGEGAYEQYF. In nucleotides, the CDR3 is TGTGCCAGCTCCCTGGGTGAGGGGGCCTACGAGCAGTACTTC.

A few counts support this clone. The V gene is TRBV6-1, the J gene TRBJ2-7; TRBD1 matches at 8 bases. Germline-derived CDR1 and CDR2 are MNHNS and SASEGT. After removal of 2 bases from V and 1 base from J, the junction contained 4 bases not matched to a gene. CDR3 length: 15 amino acids. CDR3 loop: CASSERRTGSYEQYF. Written as DNA, the CDR3 is TGTGCCAGCAGTGAACGTAGGACAGGGTCCTACGAGCAGTACTTC.

Concerning this clone: Relative to the germline gene, one junction end is altered; a read error may explain this. This chain connects TRBV18 to TRBJ2-7, with a tentative D call TRBD2 (6 bases). CDR3 length: 12 amino acids. The germline V gene has CDR1 KGHSH and CDR2 LQKENI. This CDR3 reads CASSPAGIEQYF. CDR3 DNA: TGTGCAAGCTCACCGGCGGGGATAGAGCAGTACTTC.

This clone was observed a handful of times. The V gene is TRBV7-2, the J gene TRBJ2-1; D may be TRBD2 (6 bases). Germline V gene sequence: CDR1 SGHTA, CDR2 FQGNSA. Trimming took off 6 bases at V and 12 bases at J, with 18 bases between the two ends. The CDR3 extends over 13 amino acids. The CDR3 DNA is TGTGCCAGCAGAACACTAGGGACTCCACTGCAGTTCTTC. The encoded protein is CASRTLGTPLQFF.

The CDR3 reads CASSPGTGGNTGELFF. CDR3 nucleotides: TGTGCCAGCAGCCCGGGGACAGGGGGGAACACCGGGGAGCTGTTTTTT. This chain links TRBV5-4 with TRBJ2-2; 11 bases fit TRBD1. Germline lookup yields CDR1 SGHNT and CDR2 YYREEE (reference sequence). The J segment lost 1 base and the V segment lost 4 bases, leaving 3 bases of the junction unmatched. CDR3 length equals 16 residues.

The chain is built from TRBV6-4 and TRBJ2-7, with TRBD1 matching over 8 bases. V gave up 4 bases and J gave up 4 bases; unmatched junction bases: 12. There are 16 residues in the CDR3. Per germline, CDR1 MRHNA and CDR2 SNTAGT. CDR3 region: CASSGVRDRRMYEQYF. In DNA form, the CDR3 reads TGTGCCAGCAGTGGGGTCAGGGACAGGAGGATGTACGAGCAGTACTTC.

This chain links TRBV5-6 with TRBJ2-5, with a tentative D call TRBD2 (5 bases). The CDR3 spans 15 residues. The V end was cut by 1 base, the J end by 5 bases, with 15 bases between. CDR1 is SGHDT and CDR2 is YYEEEE in the germline V gene. The CDR3 coding sequence is TGTGCCAGCAGCTTGTACAAAAAGGGAGAGGAGACCCAGTACTTC. This codes for CASSLYKKGEETQYF.

This clone was found a few times. This sequence joins TRBV16 and TRBJ1-1, with D possibly being TRBD1 (5 bases). CDR3 length: 14 residues. Germline V gene lookup returns CDR1 KGHSY and CDR2 FQNENV. Trimming pared 3 bases from V and 1 base from J, leaving 9 bases between. The CDR3 spells CASSQGPGNTEAFF. CDR3 DNA sequence: TGTGCCAGCAGCCAGGGGCCTGGGAACACTGAAGCTTTCTTT.

V gene TRBV6-5 combines with J gene TRBJ1-2; D remains ambiguous. The CDR3 spans 14 residues. The germline gives CDR1 MNHEY, CDR2 SVGAGI. Trimming pared 0 bases from V and 0 bases from J, leaving 5 bases between. The CDR3 nucleotides read TGTGCCAGCAGTTACTCCATAGCTAACTATGGCTACACCTTC. The encoded protein is CASSYSIANYGYTF.

This clone was detected a few times. The chain has TRBV21-1 and TRBJ1-3. TRBV21-1 is termed a pseudogene. This CDR3 has 17 amino acids. CDR3 in DNA: TGTGCCAGCAGCAAATCCGGGGGGGCGCCCTCTGGAAACACCATATATTTT. This gives the protein CASSKSGGAPSGNTIYF.

This clone has only a few counts. The rearrangement uses TRBV18 and TRBJ2-5, with TRBD2 as a possible D gene (5 bases). This CDR3 has 16 residues. Germline V lookup: CDR1 KGHSH, CDR2 LQKENI. The V end was cut by 3 bases, the J end by 2 bases, with 16 bases between. This chain's CDR3 is CASSPFPSHIQETQYF. The CDR3 bases are TGTGCCAGCTCACCGTTTCCTAGCCACATTCAAGAGACCCAGTACTTC.

The genes are TRBV19 and TRBJ1-1, with TRBD1 as a possible D gene (5 bases). The CDR3 length is 14 residues. The germline V gene encodes CDR1 LNHDA and CDR2 SQIVND (reference sequence). Trimming removed 7 bases at V and 1 base at J, with 13 bases between. The CDR3 here is CASIPMGQNTEAFF. For the CDR3, the DNA is TGTGCCAGTATCCCCATGGGGCAGAACACTGAAGCTTTCTTT.

The sample holds a few counts of this clone. V usage is TRBV11-3 and J usage is TRBJ1-2; no clear D gene. The CDR3 consists of 15 residues. The germline CDR1 and CDR2 sequences are SGHNT and YENEEA. The ends were cut back, 1 base at V and 2 bases at J, with 11 bases in the middle. The CDR3 DNA reads TGTGCCAGCAGCTTAGGCGGCGATTCAAACTATGGCTACACCTTC. It specifies CASSLGGDSNYGYTF.

This rearrangement joins TRBV28 to TRBJ1-2; no reliable D call. CDR3 length: 14 amino acids. Trimming took 5 bases from V and 8 from J, leaving 18 bases between them. Germline V CDR1 and CDR2: MDHEN, SYDVKM. The CDR3 sequence is CASSADGDVKGYTF. DNA of the CDR3: TGTGCCAGCAGTGCAGACGGGGATGTAAAGGGCTACACCTTC.

J is TRBJ1-1 and V is TRBV14; D not resolved. CDR1 is SGHDN, CDR2 FVKESK, per germline. The V gene lost 4 bases and the J gene lost 8 bases, with 11 bases spanning the gap. The CDR3 is 12 amino acids. CDR3 amino acids: CASSPAGREAFF. The CDR3 nucleotides are TGTGCCAGCAGCCCGGCAGGTCGGGAAGCTTTCTTT.